The 11 T cell receptor beta chains listed next were all sequenced from one sample in a study of control samples from healthy donors and cancer patients. TCRdb's table, derived via immunoSEQ multiplex PCR, lists solely in-frame clones and lacks some. The data contain 90,000 to 150,000 clones, more than 85% of them singletons. The sample was blood. The origin of the receptors is a woman in her late teens or twenties in good health.

This clone has only one observation. The V and J genes are TRBV3-1 (or the pseudogene TRBV3-2) and TRBJ2-6; 9 bases map to TRBD1. The CDR3 has 21 residues. The germline CDR1 and CDR2 sequences are LGHDT and YNNKEL (reference sequence). Here the CDR3 reads CARSRHRGFGQGPSGANVLTF. The CDR3 DNA sequence: TGTGCTCGAAGCAGACACCGAGGTTTTGGACAGGGGCCCTCTGGGGCCAACGTCCTGACTTTC.

The V call is TRBV15, the J call TRBJ2-1, with TRBD2 matching over 10 bases. Germline V CDR1 and CDR2: LNHNV, YYDKDF (reference sequence). The CDR3 is 16 residues long. V was pared by 2 bases and J by 6 bases, with 7 bases of the junction left unmatched. For the CDR3, the DNA is TGTGCCACCAGCAGATATCTAGCGGGAGCGGGCAATGAGCAGTTCTTC. This translates into CATSRYLAGAGNEQFF.

The genes are TRBV6-6 and TRBJ2-2; no definite D call. Germline CDR1 and CDR2: MNHNY and SVGAGI (reference sequence). Trimming shortened V by 6 bases and J by 0 bases, and 14 bases separated the two germline ends. The CDR3 has 16 residues. The CDR3 region is CASRVASGTNTGELFF. For the CDR3, the DNA is TGTGCCAGCAGGGTAGCCTCGGGTACGAACACCGGGGAGCTGTTTTTT.

J is TRBJ2-7 and V is TRBV10-3, with a possible D match to TRBD1 (6 bases). The V end lost 6 bases, the J end lost 0 bases, and 12 bases lay between the germline ends. The CDR3 spans 14 residues. Germline loops: CDR1 ENHRY, CDR2 SYGVKD. The CDR3 DNA follows: TGTGCCATCAGGGACAGTGGGGGCTCCTACGAGCAGTACTTC. This codes for CAIRDSGGSYEQYF.

V and J are TRBV6-2 or TRBV6-3 and TRBJ2-2, with TRBD2 identical over 7 bases. V trimming: 1 base; J trimming: 1 base; junction bases outside the gene matches: 3. CDR1 MNHEY and CDR2 SVGEGT come from the germline V gene. The CDR3 has 16 amino acids. The CDR3 here is CASSYWSGVNTGELFF. Here the CDR3 DNA reads TGTGCCAGCAGTTACTGGAGCGGGGTGAACACCGGGGAGCTGTTTTTT.

The chain joins TRBV21-1 to TRBJ1-1. TRBV21-1 is reported as a pseudogene. The length of the CDR3 is 13 residues. CDR3 coding DNA: TGTGCCAGCAGCAAAGAGGACGACACTGAAGCTTTCTTT. Amino acids: CASSKEDDTEAFF.

The chain couples TRBV19 to TRBJ1-1; D gene uncertain. Germline V gene sequence: CDR1 LNHDA, CDR2 SQIVND (reference sequence). V was pared by 1 base and J by 1 base, with 7 bases between. CDR3 size: 14 residues. In DNA, the CDR3 is TGTGCCAGTAGTATAGGTGACACGAACACTGAAGCTTTCTTT. This translates into CASSIGDTNTEAFF.

This chain links TRBV19 with TRBJ2-1, with 12 bases fitting TRBD2. The V gene's germline CDR1 is LNHDA and CDR2 SQIVND (reference sequence). The CDR3 sequence is 16 residues long. The junction had 7 bases not matched to a gene; V was cut back by 3 bases and J by 7 bases. The CDR3 DNA sequence: TGTGCCAGTAGTATCCGACTAGCGGGAGCACTGAATGAGCAGTTCTTC. It encodes CASSIRLAGALNEQFF.

The chain couples TRBV18 to TRBJ1-3; TRBD1 might be the D (5 bases). CDR3 size: 14 residues. CDR1 and CDR2 from the germline V gene are KGHSH and LQKENI. The V gene lost 3 bases and the J gene lost 2 bases, with 8 bases spanning the gap. The CDR3 DNA reads as TGTGCCAGCTCACCTAGACAGACTGGAAACACCATATATTTT. This encodes CASSPRQTGNTIYF. The entire variable domain, with the rest obtained from reference TRBV18 and TRBJ1-3, is as follows: NAGVMQNPRHLVRRRGQEARLRCSPMKGHSHVYWYRQLPEEGLKFMVYLQKENIIDESGMPKERFSAEFPKEGPSILRIQQVVRGDSAAYFCASSPRQTGNTIYFGEGSWLTVV.

The rearrangement uses TRBV5-6 and TRBJ2-7, with D possibly called TRBD1 or TRBD2 (5 bases each). This CDR3 has 14 amino acids. The ends were cut back, 0 bases at V and 2 bases at J, with 9 bases in the middle. The V gene's germline CDR1 is SGHDT and CDR2 YYEEEE. In DNA, the CDR3 is TGTGCCAGCAGCTTGGGGGGGTCTACCTACGAGCAGTACTTC. It is translated as CASSLGGSTYEQYF.

The gene calls are TRBV5-5 and TRBJ2-5; TRBD1 agrees at 7 bases. Germline V gene data show CDR1 as SGHKS and CDR2 as YYEKEE (reference sequence). J was trimmed by 3 bases and V by 4 bases; bases with no gene match: 18. The CDR3 sequence is 18 residues long. CDR3 sequence: CASSPAWVGGQGEETQYF. CDR3 sequence (DNA): TGTGCCAGCAGCCCGGCTTGGGTGGGCGGCCAGGGGGAAGAGACCCAGTACTTC.